The 8 T cell receptor beta chains in this list originate from one sample, sequenced in a study of blood T cell repertoires in COVID-19 (dated by TCRdb to 2018 to 2021). The library was produced with the immunoSEQ multiplex PCR assay. Drawn from immuneACCESS, this table holds only the in-frame rearrangements with V and J called that TCRdb kept. Clones are partly lost; checked studies trace under half to an unresolved V gene and leave the rest unexplained. This sample is represented by around 99,000 clones; 75% to 85% of them were singletons. The ten largest clones take up 7% to 9% of the sample. Input material: peripheral blood. These receptors were collected from a woman older than 75 with active or convalescent COVID-19.

This chain's CDR3 is CASSLAASGSYEQYF. Here the CDR3 DNA reads TGCGCCAGCAGCTTGGCAGCCAGCGGCTCCTACGAGCAGTACTTC. This chain uses TRBV5-1 with TRBJ2-7, with a weak D call TRBD2 (5 bases). Trimming stripped 0 bases from V and 0 bases from J, with 10 bases between. Per the germline V gene, CDR1 is SGHRS and CDR2 is YFSETQ. This CDR3 spans 15 amino acids.

The rearrangement links TRBV5-1 to TRBJ1-2; weak D call: TRBD1 (6 bases). The CDR3 runs to 13 residues. Germline V gene sequence: CDR1 SGHRS, CDR2 YFSETQ. Trimming cost V 4 bases and J 6 bases, with 13 bases left between them. The CDR3 region has the DNA TGCGCCAGCAGCGCACAGGGTCGGGATGGCTACACCTTC. Amino acids: CASSAQGRDGYTF.

The chain links TRBV10-3 to TRBJ1-1, with unresolved D. Trimming shortened V by 10 bases and J by 0 bases, and 15 bases separated the two germline ends. Germline CDR1 ENHRY, CDR2 SYGVKD. The CDR3 runs to 14 residues. Here the CDR3 DNA reads TGTGCCACCTCCCTGGGCGCTATGAACACTGAAGCTTTCTTT. It translates to CATSLGAMNTEAFF.

The chain carries TRBV7-2 and TRBJ2-3; 7 positions agree with TRBD2. The germline V gene encodes CDR1 SGHTA and CDR2 FQGNSA. V trimming: 1 base; J trimming: 2 bases; junction bases outside the gene matches: 3. The CDR3 contains 15 residues. CDR3 loop: CASSLGGGNTDTQYF. DNA for the CDR3: TGTGCCAGCAGCTTAGGGGGAGGGAACACAGATACGCAGTATTTT.

This clone was seen only a few times. The chain's CDR3 is CSVERGQVYNIQYF. CDR3 sequence (DNA): TGCAGCGTTGAAAGGGGACAGGTCTATAACATTCAGTACTTC. J is TRBJ2-4 and V is TRBV29-1, with TRBD1 identical over 8 bases. The V and J ends lost 2 bases and 7 bases, in that order; junction bases with no gene match: 7. CDR3 size: 14 residues. In germline, CDR1 is SQVTM, CDR2 ANQGSEA.

This clone was observed once. The chain carries TRBV13 and TRBJ1-1; D perhaps matches TRBD1 (6 bases). This CDR3 has 14 amino acids. The V gene lost 4 bases and the J gene lost 1 base, with 10 bases spanning the gap. Germline CDR1 PRHDT, CDR2 FYEKMQ (reference sequence). CDR3 residues: CASSYRDKNTEAFF. The CDR3 coding sequence is TGTGCCAGCAGCTACCGGGACAAGAACACTGAAGCTTTCTTT.

This clone was counted once. The chain carries TRBV15 and TRBJ2-1, with D possibly matching TRBD2 (6 bases). V gave up 1 base and J gave up 0 bases, with 10 bases separating them. Germline V lookup: CDR1 LNHNV, CDR2 YYDKDF (reference sequence). This CDR3 has 16 amino acids. This CDR3 reads CATSRGGTSSYNEQFF. The CDR3 DNA reads TGTGCCACCAGCAGAGGCGGGACCAGCTCCTACAATGAGCAGTTCTTC.

The genes are TRBV5-5 and TRBJ2-7; 7 bases align to TRBD1. Unmatched junction bases numbered 12, after V lost 6 bases and J lost 3 bases. There are 15 residues in the CDR3. The germline V gene has CDR1 SGHKS and CDR2 YYEKEE (reference sequence). CDR3 bases: TGTGCCAGCACCCTTACAGGGGCGCTATTCTACGAGCAGTACTTC. This gives the protein CASTLTGALFYEQYF.